This T cell receptor (beta chain) was found in a study of control samples from healthy donors and cancer patients. Profiled with immunoSEQ multiplex PCR; TCRdb holds only in-frame clones, not every one. Among some 150,000 clones listed, nearly 95% were seen once. The sequenced sample was blood. The clonotype originates from a man between 45 and 60 years old in good health.

The CDR3 loop reads CASLDWTGGSGYTF. Written as DNA, the CDR3 is TGTGCCAGCCTAGATTGGACAGGGGGAAGTGGCTACACCTTC. The chain couples TRBV19 to TRBJ1-2, with 10 nucleotides matching TRBD1. Looked up from germline, CDR1 is LNHDA and CDR2 is SQIVND (reference sequence). The CDR3 extends over 14 amino acids. With 9 bases clipped from V and 7 bases from J, the junction kept 11 bases outside the gene matches.